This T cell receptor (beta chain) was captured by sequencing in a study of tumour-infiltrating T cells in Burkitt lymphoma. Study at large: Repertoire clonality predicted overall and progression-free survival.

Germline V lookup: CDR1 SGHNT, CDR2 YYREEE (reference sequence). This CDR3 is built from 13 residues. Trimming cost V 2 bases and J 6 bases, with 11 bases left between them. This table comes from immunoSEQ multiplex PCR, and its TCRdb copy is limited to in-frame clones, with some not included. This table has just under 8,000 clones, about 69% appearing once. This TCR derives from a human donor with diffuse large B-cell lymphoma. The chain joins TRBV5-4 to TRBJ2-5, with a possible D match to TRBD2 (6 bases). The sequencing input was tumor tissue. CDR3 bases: TGTGCCAGCAGCTTAACTAGCACCCAGACCCAGTACTTC. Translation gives CASSLTSTQTQYF.